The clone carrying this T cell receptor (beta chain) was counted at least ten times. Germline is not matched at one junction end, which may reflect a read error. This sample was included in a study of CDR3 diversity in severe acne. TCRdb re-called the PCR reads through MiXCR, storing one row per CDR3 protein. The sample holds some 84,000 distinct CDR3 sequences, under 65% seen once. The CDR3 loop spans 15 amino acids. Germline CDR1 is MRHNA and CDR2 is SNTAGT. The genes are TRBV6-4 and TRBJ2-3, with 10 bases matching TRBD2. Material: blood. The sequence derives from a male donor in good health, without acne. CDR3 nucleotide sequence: TGTGCCAGCAGACCCAGCGGGAGGGCCGGAGATACGCGGTATTTT. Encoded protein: CASRPSGRAGDTRYF.